This T cell receptor (beta chain) came from a study of CD8+ T cells in alopecia areata. Study background: Treated patients were given oral tofacitinib, which was dosed at 5 to 10 mg twice daily. Tofacitinib exposure lasted 6 to 18 months, followed by 6 months off drug. Study-level points and caveats: Scalp sample data also include resident alphabeta T cells from normal skin.

The CDR3 totals 15 residues. Germline lookup yields CDR1 SGHDN and CDR2 FVKESK. Trimming took 0 bases from V and 2 from J, leaving 10 bases between them. Remarks on this clone: No antigen is known for it.

Collection of lesional scalp punch biopsies and peripheral blood was performed in alopecia areata patients. RNA extraction was followed by reverse transcription into cDNA, which acted as the sequencing template. Sequencing used immunoSEQ multiplex PCR; TCRdb keeps in-frame clones, though not all of them. Of 180,000 or so clones detected, roughly 70% appear once; the ten largest clones hold roughly 11%. The gene calls are TRBV14 and TRBJ2-5; D tentatively reads TRBD1 or TRBD2 (6 bases each). This material consisted of CD8+ T cells sorted from blood, taken at week 0. The receptor was derived from a human donor with alopecia areata. The DNA for the CDR3 is TGTGCCAGCAGCCAAGACGGGGGCAGGCAAGAGACCCAGTACTTC. Encoded protein: CASSQDGGRQETQYF.